Listed here are 8 T cell receptor beta chains from one sample, sequenced in a study of T cell responses to AZD1222 COVID-19 vaccine. Clones were read by immunoSEQ multiplex PCR, and TCRdb kept only the in-frame ones, dropping some. The repertoire holds 150,000 to 200,000 clones, with about 92% as singletons. The sample in question was peripheral blood, obtained 28 days after the second AZD1222 dose. These receptors all stem from an adult who received the AZD1222 COVID-19 vaccine.

CDR3 bases: TGTGCCAGCAGCCAACAGGGGGCCTACGAGCAGTACTTC. Translating gives CASSQQGAYEQYF. The V gene is TRBV3-1 (or the pseudogene TRBV3-2), the J gene TRBJ2-7, with 7 nucleotides matching TRBD1. V dropped 2 bases and J dropped 2; count of bases not matched to a gene: 0. The germline gives CDR1 LGHDT, CDR2 YNNKEL (reference sequence). The CDR3 has 13 residues.

This rearrangement joins TRBV18 to TRBJ1-1; tentative D call: TRBD1 (5 bases). Germline V lookup: CDR1 KGHSH, CDR2 LQKENI. V lost 3 bases and J 8 bases, leaving 13 bases between the germline ends. The CDR3 loop spans 13 amino acids. The CDR3 region is CASSPPGDLEAFF. In DNA form, the CDR3 reads TGTGCCAGCTCACCTCCCGGGGACCTAGAAGCTTTCTTT.

A single count supports this clone. CDR3 protein: CASSQSRSGLAGRTGELFF. CDR3 in DNA: TGTGCCAGCAGCCAATCTCGAAGCGGCCTAGCGGGGCGGACCGGGGAGCTGTTTTTT. V usage is TRBV4-2 and J usage is TRBJ2-2, with 9 bases aligning to TRBD2. The CDR3 contains 19 residues. Germline values: CDR1 LGHNA, CDR2 YNFKEQ. With V trimmed by 2 bases and J by 5 bases, 15 bases remained unmatched.

This chain uses TRBV2 with TRBJ2-5, with 8 bases aligning to TRBD1. The CDR3 is made up of 16 amino acids. Germline V lookup: CDR1 SNHLY, CDR2 FYNNEI. V was clipped by 1 base and J by 1 base; unmatched bases: 5. Written as DNA, the CDR3 is TGTGCCAGCAGTGAAGGGACAGGGTTCATCCAAGAGACCCAGTACTTC. It specifies CASSEGTGFIQETQYF.

In regard to this clone: Other nucleotide sequences from this sample produce the same CDR3. J is TRBJ2-3 and V is TRBV6-2 or TRBV6-3; D uncertain. This CDR3 is 14 amino acids long. V lost 0 bases to trimming and J lost 3 bases, with 7 bases between them. Germline loops: CDR1 MNHEY, CDR2 SVGEGT. As DNA, the CDR3 is TGTGCCAGCAGTTACTCTGACTCTACAGATACGCAGTATTTT. Residues: CASSYSDSTDTQYF.

The V gene is TRBV10-2, the J gene TRBJ2-3; tentative D call: TRBD2 (7 bases). V shed 3 bases and J shed 3 bases, with 10 bases lying between them. This CDR3 is 14 amino acids long. CDR1 and CDR2 (germline): WSHSY, SAAADI. The CDR3 region has the DNA TGCGCCAGCAGTGACGAGGGGGGGACAGATACGCAGTATTTT. It translates to CASSDEGGTDTQYF.

V and J are TRBV3-1 (or the pseudogene TRBV3-2) and TRBJ2-6; TRBD1 aligns across 12 bases. The junction had 8 bases not matched to a gene; V was cut back by 5 bases and J by 3 bases. The CDR3 totals 18 residues. Germline V lookup: CDR1 LGHDT, CDR2 YNNKEL (reference sequence). The CDR3 region is CASSRPGQGAVGANVLTF. The CDR3 nucleotides read TGTGCCAGCAGCAGGCCGGGACAGGGGGCTGTTGGGGCCAACGTCCTGACTTTC.

This rearrangement joins TRBV5-6 to TRBJ2-7; no reliable D call. Trimming pared 4 bases from V and 4 bases from J, leaving 21 bases between. The CDR3 runs 16 residues. Germline V gives CDR1 SGHDT, CDR2 YYEEEE. CDR3 sequence: CASSPALGRVGYEQYF. CDR3 coding DNA: TGTGCCAGCAGCCCGGCCCTGGGAAGGGTGGGATACGAGCAGTACTTC.